These 9 T cell receptor beta chains came from one sample sequenced in a study of Tregs in tolerant kidney transplant recipients. Assay used: immunoSEQ multiplex PCR; TCRdb lists only in-frame clones, some missing. This sample has approximately 66,000 clones, with roughly 85% found just once. The specimen was Tregs from blood, collected before the transplant. The receptors were gathered from a human donor who received a combined kidney and bone marrow transplant.

V and J are TRBV7-2 and TRBJ2-1; TRBD2 matches 7 bases. Germline V gene sequence: CDR1 SGHTA, CDR2 FQGNSA. The CDR3 spans 16 residues. Trimming cost V 1 base and J 7 bases; bases outside gene matches: 10. DNA of the CDR3: TGTGCCAGCAGCTTAGGGTTAGCGGGCCTCGGAAATGAGCAGTTCTTC. It encodes CASSLGLAGLGNEQFF.

This clone has a handful of counts. V usage is TRBV7-8 and J usage is TRBJ2-7, with D uncertain. Germline lookup yields CDR1 SGHVS and CDR2 FQNEAQ. CDR3 length equals 11 residues. V was cut by 1 base and J by 4 bases, with 2 bases left in between. DNA of the CDR3: TGTGCCAGCAGCTTAGAATACGAGCAGTACTTC. This sequence encodes CASSLEYEQYF.

The CDR3 here is CARADRGGGANVLTF. DNA for the CDR3: TGTGCCAGGGCTGACAGGGGTGGTGGGGCCAACGTCCTGACTTTC. This rearrangement joins TRBV7-9 to TRBJ2-6; TRBD1 aligns across 8 bases. V gave up 9 bases and J gave up 3 bases; unmatched junction bases: 7. Germline CDR1 and CDR2: SEHNR and FQNEAQ (reference sequence). The CDR3 sequence is 15 residues long.

The chain has TRBV7-9 and TRBJ2-3; 7 bases line up with TRBD1. From germline, CDR1 is SEHNR and CDR2 FQNEAQ (reference sequence). This CDR3 comprises 12 residues. V dropped 10 bases and J dropped 4; count of bases not matched to a gene: 5. The CDR3 sequence: CATITGADTQYF. The CDR3 DNA is TGTGCCACCATAACAGGGGCAGATACGCAGTATTTT.

The table lists this clone with a few counts. This chain connects TRBV4-1 to TRBJ2-7, with TRBD2 matching 12 bases. Germline CDR1 is MGHRA and CDR2 is YSYEKL. CDR3 length equals 16 residues. V shed 1 base and J 5 bases; nucleotides not matched to a gene: 6. The CDR3 bases are TGCGCCAGCAGCCAAGTGACTAGCGGGAGTTGGGACGAGCAGTACTTC. Its translation: CASSQVTSGSWDEQYF.

J is TRBJ2-5 and V is TRBV21-1; TRBD1 is taken as the D call from the table, unchecked against the DNA. TRBV21-1 is a pseudogene locus. The CDR3 is 18 amino acids. This chain's CDR3 is CASSKAEQQGRTFETQYF. The CDR3 nucleotides are TGTGCCAGCAGCAAAGCCGAACAACAGGGCCGGACGTTTGAGACCCAGTACTTC.

The V gene is TRBV5-4, the J gene TRBJ2-1, with TRBD2 matching over 12 bases. Germline V CDR1 and CDR2: SGHNT, YYREEE (reference sequence). V lost 4 bases and J lost 8; bases outside the gene matches: 7. This CDR3 has 15 residues. CDR3 bases: TGTGCCAGCAGCCTAGCGGGAGGGCCATACGATGAGCAGTTCTTC. This sequence encodes CASSLAGGPYDEQFF.

The rearrangement uses TRBV11-2 and TRBJ2-7, with 8 positions matching TRBD1. This CDR3 contains 15 residues. CDR1 and CDR2 (germline): SGHAT, FQNNGV. Trimming removed 1 base from V and 2 bases from J; junction bases left unmatched: 4. The CDR3 DNA reads TGTGCCAGCAGCTTAGTAGGGACAGGACCCTACGAGCAGTACTTC. It codes for CASSLVGTGPYEQYF.

This sequence joins TRBV10-1 and TRBJ2-7, with 8 bases that match TRBD2. The CDR3 contains 13 residues. V dropped 5 bases and J dropped 3; count of bases not matched to a gene: 3. Germline V gene sequence: CDR1 WNHNN, CDR2 SYGVQD (reference sequence). For the CDR3, the DNA is TGCGCCAGCAGTAAGAGCGGGAGCTACGAGCAGTACTTC. Translating gives CASSKSGSYEQYF.